The 21 T cell receptor beta chains given below trace back to one sample, sequenced in a study of siplizumab effects on memory and regulatory T cells. TCRdb keeps only in-frame clones here, not all; method: immunoSEQ multiplex PCR. The sample shows about 52,000 clones, 95% to 98% of them seen only once. Sequenced material: naive CD4+ T cells sorted from blood. Receptors originate from a human donor in good health.

V is TRBV19 and J is TRBJ2-1, with 8 bases matching TRBD1. The CDR3 has 15 residues. The germline CDR1 and CDR2 sequences are LNHDA and SQIVND (reference sequence). V gave up 6 bases and J gave up 2 bases; unmatched junction bases: 6. In DNA, the CDR3 is TGTGCCAGTAGCCGGGACAGGAGCCCCTACAATGAGCAGTTCTTC. Its protein is CASSRDRSPYNEQFF.

The chain joins TRBV6-1 to TRBJ2-7; D gene unclear. Germline CDR1 is MNHNS and CDR2 is SASEGT. Trimming stripped 2 bases from V and 3 bases from J, with 14 bases between. The length of the CDR3 is 15 residues. In nucleotides, the CDR3 is TGTGCCAGCAGTGAATCGATGGAGTCCCTCTACGAGCAGTACTTC. It specifies CASSESMESLYEQYF.

The chain links TRBV9 to TRBJ1-4; 7 bases line up with TRBD1. CDR1 and CDR2 from the germline V gene are SGDLS and YYNGEE. This CDR3 has 15 residues. J was trimmed by 7 bases and V by 4 bases; bases with no gene match: 10. CDR3 loop: CASSTQTGAGEKLFF. DNA for the CDR3: TGTGCCAGCAGCACCCAAACAGGGGCGGGTGAAAAACTGTTTTTT.

This chain uses TRBV11-3 with TRBJ2-3, with 9 bases aligning to TRBD2. Germline V gives CDR1 SGHNT, CDR2 YENEEA. The trim removed 2 bases at V and 4 bases at J, leaving 4 bases unmatched. The CDR3 sequence is 15 residues long. CDR3 nucleotide sequence: TGTGCCAGCAGCTTAAGCGGGAGGCCCCCAGATACGCAGTATTTT. Protein sequence: CASSLSGRPPDTQYF.

The CDR3 here is CATLGQPKETQYF. CDR3 bases: TGTGCCACCTTGGGACAGCCCAAAGAGACCCAGTACTTC. The chain links TRBV28 to TRBJ2-5, with 7 bases that match TRBD1. After removal of 10 bases from V and 3 bases from J, the junction contained 8 bases not matched to a gene. Germline CDR1 MDHEN, CDR2 SYDVKM. The CDR3 extends over 13 amino acids.

J is TRBJ2-2 and V is TRBV6-5; a weak D match, TRBD2 (5 bases). The ends were cut back, 5 bases at V and 7 bases at J, with 14 bases in the middle. The CDR3 has 14 residues. The germline V gene has CDR1 MNHEY and CDR2 SVGAGI. CDR3 loop: CASSLWEPVGELFF. The CDR3 coding sequence is TGTGCCAGCAGTCTTTGGGAGCCTGTCGGGGAGCTGTTTTTT.

J is TRBJ1-5 and V is TRBV5-1; D is uncertain. CDR1 SGHRS and CDR2 YFSETQ come from the germline V gene. V was pared by 4 bases and J by 0 bases, with 14 bases between. The CDR3 totals 16 residues. CDR3 sequence (DNA): TGCGCCAGCAGCGTCAGACGACAAGATAGCAATCAGCCCCAGCATTTT. This sequence encodes CASSVRRQDSNQPQHF.

V usage is TRBV19 and J usage is TRBJ2-1; D possibly matches TRBD1 or TRBD2 (5 bases each). V gave up 0 bases and J gave up 4 bases, with 13 bases separating them. Germline loops: CDR1 LNHDA, CDR2 SQIVND (reference sequence). The CDR3 runs 16 residues. CDR3 sequence: CASSIDHGAGYNEQFF. DNA for the CDR3: TGTGCCAGTAGTATAGATCATGGGGCGGGTTACAATGAGCAGTTCTTC.

The chain links TRBV13 to TRBJ2-7, with no clear D. Deletions cut 2 bases from V and 0 bases from J, with 14 bases between. Looked up from germline, CDR1 is PRHDT and CDR2 is FYEKMQ (reference sequence). The CDR3 totals 16 residues. The CDR3 nucleotides read TGTGCCAGCAGCTTAAAACCTCCTTCAAGCTCCTACGAGCAGTACTTC. It encodes CASSLKPPSSSYEQYF.

The gene calls are TRBV10-3 and TRBJ2-7, with 8 bases that match TRBD1. Trimming at V came to 11 bases and at J to 3 bases, leaving 9 bases not matched to a gene. CDR3 length: 13 residues. Germline CDR1 and CDR2: ENHRY and SYGVKD. CDR3 DNA: TGTGCCGCAAACCCGGACAGGGACTACGAGCAGTACTTC. Translation gives CAANPDRDYEQYF.

The genes are TRBV18 and TRBJ2-4; D is perhaps TRBD1 (6 bases). V lost 3 bases and J lost 7, with 13 bases in between. The CDR3 totals 14 residues. Germline V CDR1 and CDR2: KGHSH, LQKENI. CDR3: CASSPEFTGNIQYF. CDR3 in DNA: TGTGCCAGCTCACCGGAATTTACAGGGAACATTCAGTACTTC.

This CDR3 is CASSQWGTPYEQYF. CDR3 sequence (DNA): TGCGCCAGCAGCCAATGGGGGACTCCCTACGAGCAGTACTTC. This chain links TRBV4-1 with TRBJ2-7, with D possibly being TRBD2 (6 bases). Germline CDR1 reads MGHRA; CDR2 reads YSYEKL. V was trimmed by 2 bases and J by 2 bases, leaving 10 bases between them. The CDR3 is made up of 14 amino acids.

The gene calls are TRBV18 and TRBJ2-7; D is unresolved. Trimming pared 5 bases from V and 2 bases from J, leaving 13 bases between. The CDR3 totals 14 residues. Per the germline V gene, CDR1 is KGHSH and CDR2 is LQKENI. The CDR3 reads CASSGQTRTYEQYF. The CDR3 DNA sequence: TGTGCCAGCTCAGGGCAGACCAGGACCTACGAGCAGTACTTC.

This clone has just one count. The DNA for the CDR3 is TGTGCCAGCAGGACAGGATCCTACGAGCAGTACTTC. It codes for CASRTGSYEQYF. V and J are TRBV28 and TRBJ2-7; maybe TRBD1 (6 bases). V was cut by 6 bases and J by 1 base, with 7 bases left in between. CDR1 is MDHEN and CDR2 is SYDVKM in the germline V gene. The CDR3 runs to 12 residues.

The chain joins TRBV7-2 to TRBJ2-1; 7 bases are a match to TRBD1. Trimming removed 4 bases from V and 6 bases from J; junction bases left unmatched: 9. Per germline, CDR1 SGHTA and CDR2 FQGNSA. The CDR3 has 15 amino acids. DNA for the CDR3: TGTGCCAGCAGCTCGACTTCGACAGGGCCCAATGAGCAGTTCTTC. This gives the protein CASSSTSTGPNEQFF.

The V call is TRBV11-2, the J call TRBJ2-7, with D perhaps TRBD1 or TRBD2 (6 bases each). Trimming stripped 6 bases from V and 2 bases from J, with 11 bases between. The CDR3 totals 13 residues. Germline V gives CDR1 SGHAT, CDR2 FQNNGV. The CDR3 DNA reads as TGTGCCAGCAGAGAAGGGGGGACCTACGAGCAGTACTTC. As protein: CASREGGTYEQYF.

The V and J genes are TRBV27 and TRBJ1-2; 9 bases align to TRBD1. The V gene end was trimmed by 3 bases and the J gene end by 3 bases; junction bases not matched to a gene: 5. The CDR3 contains 15 residues. Germline loops: CDR1 MNHEY, CDR2 SMNVEV (reference sequence). The CDR3 here is CASSLNRGRDYGYTF. CDR3 coding DNA: TGTGCCAGCAGTTTGAACAGGGGGCGCGACTATGGCTACACCTTC.

The chain has TRBV6-6 and TRBJ1-3, with D hard to call. Trimming pared 5 bases from V and 4 bases from J, leaving 6 bases between. Germline CDR1 is MNHNY and CDR2 is SVGAGI (reference sequence). This CDR3 is built from 12 residues. DNA of the CDR3: TGTGCCAGCAGTGGAGGGGGAAACACCATATATTTT. Protein product: CASSGGGNTIYF.

This chain connects TRBV28 to TRBJ2-7; weak D call: TRBD2 (6 bases). The length of the CDR3 is 15 residues. Trimming stripped 6 bases from V and 4 bases from J, with 19 bases between. Germline CDR1 and CDR2: MDHEN and SYDVKM. The CDR3 DNA reads as TGTGCCAGCAGGGATACCGGGACTCCGTTATACGAGCAGTACTTC. This codes for CASRDTGTPLYEQYF.

The chain links TRBV7-9 to TRBJ1-2; TRBD1 is a possible D gene (6 bases). The V end lost 5 bases, the J end lost 3 bases, and 16 bases lay between the germline ends. Germline CDR1 is SEHNR and CDR2 is FQNEAQ (reference sequence). This CDR3 contains 15 residues. This CDR3 reads CASSHPTGFDYGYTF. CDR3 in DNA: TGTGCCAGCAGCCATCCCACAGGGTTCGACTATGGCTACACCTTC. Variable domain in full (rest from reference TRBV7-9 and TRBJ1-2): DTGVSQNPRHKITKRGQNVTFRCDPISEHNRLYWYRQTLGQGPEFLTYFQNEAQLEKSRLLSDRFSAERPKGSFSTLEIQRTEQGDSAMYLCASSHPTGFDYGYTFGSGTRLTVV.

The chain uses TRBV19 and TRBJ1-2; the match to TRBD1 covers 7 bases. Trimming cost V 7 bases and J 5 bases; bases outside gene matches: 16. The length of the CDR3 is 16 residues. Germline V gene lookup returns CDR1 LNHDA and CDR2 SQIVND (reference sequence). Here the CDR3 DNA reads TGTGCCAGTATTCAAAGTCTCGCGACAGGGCGGTATGGCTACACCTTC. It is translated as CASIQSLATGRYGYTF.